This entry describes one TCR beta chain. The data were produced by immunoSEQ multiplex PCR, yet TCRdb's version contains in-frame clones alone and is incomplete. This sample has 2 million to 2.5 million clones, with approximately 94% found just once. The naive CD8 population came from CD45RO-negative cells selected for CCR7, without terminally differentiated effector memory CD45RA+ cells. The data belong to a study of shared clonotypes between healthy human individuals. The germline V gene encodes CDR1 SGHTA and CDR2 FQGTGA. The CDR3 is 14 residues long. The V gene lost 3 bases and the J gene lost 6 bases, with 12 bases spanning the gap.

The sequence derives from a man between 18 and 29 years old in good health. Some clones in this sample may be carry-over from other donors' samples. The rearrangement joins TRBV7-3 to TRBJ2-1; tentative D call: TRBD1 (6 bases). Sample: naive CD8+ T cells from PBMCs. The CDR3 DNA reads as TGTGCCAGCAGCTTTGACAGGTCCAGCAATGAGCAGTTCTTC. Protein product: CASSFDRSSNEQFF.